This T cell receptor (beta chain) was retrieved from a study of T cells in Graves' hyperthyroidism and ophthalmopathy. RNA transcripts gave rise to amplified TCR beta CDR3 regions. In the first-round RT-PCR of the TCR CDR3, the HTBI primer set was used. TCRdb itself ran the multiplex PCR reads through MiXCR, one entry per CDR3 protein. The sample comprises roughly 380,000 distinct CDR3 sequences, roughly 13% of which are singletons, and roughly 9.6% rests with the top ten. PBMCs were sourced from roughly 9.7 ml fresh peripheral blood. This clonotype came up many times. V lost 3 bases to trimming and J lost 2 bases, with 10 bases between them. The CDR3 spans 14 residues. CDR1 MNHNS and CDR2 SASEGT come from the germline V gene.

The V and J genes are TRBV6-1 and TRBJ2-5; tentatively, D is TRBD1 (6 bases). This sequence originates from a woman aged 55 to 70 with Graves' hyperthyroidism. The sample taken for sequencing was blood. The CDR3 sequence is CASSEGTLQETQYF. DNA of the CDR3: TGTGCCAGCAGTGAGGGGACATTACAAGAGACCCAGTACTTC.